Listed here is a single T cell receptor beta chain. The data are from a study of blood T cell repertoires in COVID-19. Generated by immunoSEQ multiplex PCR, the TCRdb table keeps only in-frame clones and is missing some. This table holds 250,000 to 300,000 clones, 65% to 90% found once. CDR3 length equals 18 residues. From germline, CDR1 is SNHLY and CDR2 FYNNEI. After removal of 7 bases from V and 3 bases from J, the junction contained 17 bases not matched to a gene. Sequencing was carried out using peripheral blood. This chain uses TRBV2 with TRBJ1-1; TRBD1 agrees at 10 bases. This TCR was sampled from a woman aged 70-85 years with COVID-19, enrolled during active disease. The CDR3 loop is CASTDTWGQGISDTEAFF. CDR3 coding DNA: TGTGCCAGCACAGATACTTGGGGACAGGGGATTTCGGACACTGAAGCTTTCTTT. Variable domain in full (rest from reference TRBV2 and TRBJ1-1): EPEVTQTPSHQVTQMGQEVILRCVPISNHLYFYWYRQILGQKVEFLVSFYNNEISEKSEIFDDQFSVERPDGSNFTLKIRSTKLEDSAMYFCASTDTWGQGISDTEAFFGQGTRLTVV.